Listed below are T cell receptor beta chains from one sample, sequenced in a study of blood T cell repertoires in COVID-19. TCRdb's table, derived via immunoSEQ multiplex PCR, lists solely in-frame clones and lacks some. The sample yields hundreds of thousands of clones, 88% seen once. The specimen was PBMCs or T cells enriched from blood (not recorded which). These receptors came from a woman aged 60-75 years in a cohort exposed to, infected with or recovered from COVID-19 (not recorded which). CDR3s include the opening cysteine and the closing phenylalanine or tryptophan. The D gene is left open where the match is weak. Some rows have no size entry. The others give once, few or many, or a class for an expanded clone.

CDR3,DNA,J,D,V,size
CASNSANTEAFF,TGTGCCAGCAATAGCGCGAACACTGAAGCTTTCTTT,TRBJ1-1,-,TRBV28,-
CASSHMTSGAYEQYF,TGCGCCAGCAGCCACATGACTAGCGGGGCCTACGAGCAGTACTTC,TRBJ2-7,TRBD2,TRBV4-1,-
CASSKTGTGGRNIQYF,TGTGCCAGCAGCAAGACCGGAACGGGAGGGAGGAACATTCAGTACTTC,TRBJ2-4,-,TRBV21-1,-
CASSESNREYEQYF,TGCGCCAGCAGTGAGTCGAACAGGGAATACGAGCAGTACTTC,TRBJ2-7,-,TRBV10-1,-
CSASSGLAGGSSYNEQFF,TGCAGTGCTAGTTCGGGACTAGCGGGAGGGAGCTCCTACAATGAGCAGTTCTTC,TRBJ2-1,TRBD2,TRBV20-1,-
CASSSPGRQTQYF,TGTGCCAGCAGTTCCCCGGGAAGACAGACCCAGTACTTC,TRBJ2-5,-,TRBV28,-
CASSLGTLRGTIEQFF,TGTGCCAGCAGCTTGGGCACCCTCAGGGGCACAATTGAGCAGTTCTTC,TRBJ2-1,-,TRBV5-4,-
CAWQGANSNQPQHF,TGTGCCTGGCAGGGGGCGAATAGCAATCAGCCCCAGCATTTT,TRBJ1-5,TRBD1,TRBV30,-
CASSLGAGPGSALHF,TGTGCCAGCAGCTTGGGGGCAGGCCCCGGCTCAGCCCTCCACTTT,TRBJ1-6,-,TRBV5-4,-
CAWTNGAGSTDTQYF,TGTGCCTGGACCAACGGAGCGGGAAGCACAGATACGCAGTATTTT,TRBJ2-3,TRBD2,TRBV30,-
CASSFLRQAGDQPQHF,TGTGCCAGCAGTTTTCTTCGACAGGCAGGGGATCAGCCCCAGCATTTT,TRBJ1-5,-,TRBV28,-
CASSPRQGTYNEQFF,TGTGCCAGCAGTCCGAGACAGGGGACCTACAATGAGCAGTTCTTC,TRBJ2-1,TRBD1,TRBV6-5,few
CASSSWTGIPPEAFF,TGTGCCAGCAGCTCTTGGACAGGGATCCCCCCTGAAGCTTTCTTT,TRBJ1-1,TRBD1,TRBV7-9,-
CASSLAKGTSGRKDYEQYF,TGTGCCAGCAGCTTAGCTAAAGGGACTAGCGGGAGGAAGGATTACGAGCAGTACTTC,TRBJ2-7,TRBD2,TRBV7-2,-
CASYAPEGSRQFF,TGTGCCAGTTATGCCCCCGAGGGAAGTCGGCAGTTCTTC,TRBJ2-1,-,TRBV28,-
CASSLDSYPGETQYF,TGCGCCAGCAGCCTGGACTCTTATCCGGGGGAGACCCAGTACTTC,TRBJ2-5,-,TRBV5-1,-
CASSLWGEESEKLFF,TGTGCCAGCAGTTTATGGGGGGAGGAGAGTGAAAAACTGTTTTTT,TRBJ1-4,-,TRBV27,-
CASSTIRENYGYTF,TGTGCCAGCAGCACGATAAGGGAGAACTATGGCTACACCTTC,TRBJ1-2,-,TRBV5-4,once
CASDRGVSYGYTF,TGTGCCAGTGACAGGGGAGTCAGCTATGGCTACACCTTC,TRBJ1-2,TRBD1,TRBV2,-
CASIRTGGKITGNTIYF,TGTGCCAGCATAAGAACAGGGGGCAAGATCACTGGAAACACCATATATTTT,TRBJ1-3,TRBD1,TRBV2,-
CSASRRTVDSNQPQHF,TGCAGTGCTAGTCGCCGGACTGTTGATAGCAATCAGCCCCAGCATTTT,TRBJ1-5,-,TRBV20-1,-
CSVGTGSRGEQYF,TGCAGCGTTGGTACAGGGTCGAGGGGTGAGCAGTACTTC,TRBJ2-7,-,TRBV29-1,-
CASSQGQGVTQYF,TGCGCCAGCAGCCAAGGCCAGGGGGTGACCCAGTACTTC,TRBJ2-5,TRBD1,TRBV4-3,-
CASSDRTAVNEQYF,TGTGCCAGCAGCGATCGGACAGCAGTCAACGAGCAGTACTTC,TRBJ2-7,-,TRBV7-9,-
CATSDPPPGQGNQPQHF,TGTGCCACCAGTGATCCCCCCCCGGGACAGGGGAACCAGCCCCAGCATTTT,TRBJ1-5,TRBD1,TRBV24-1,-
CASSLARDRRNSPLHF,TGCGCCAGCAGCTTGGCCCGGGACAGGCGCAATTCACCCCTCCACTTT,TRBJ1-6,TRBD1,TRBV5-1,-
CASSFDSSGELFF,TGTGCCAGCAGCTTTGACTCTAGCGGGGAGCTGTTTTTT,TRBJ2-2,-,TRBV7-3,few
CASSGDTTRTSGTGELFF,TGTGCCAGCTCCGGGGACACAACTAGGACTAGCGGCACCGGGGAGCTGTTTTTT,TRBJ2-2,TRBD2,TRBV18,-
CASSPRTGNSGNTIYF,TGTGCCAGCAGTCCCCGGACAGGGAACTCTGGAAACACCATATATTTT,TRBJ1-3,TRBD1,TRBV28,-
CASSLARDYGYTF,TGTGCCAGCAGCTTAGCACGGGACTATGGCTACACCTTC,TRBJ1-2,-,TRBV7-2,-
CASHPLRGIDTQYF,TGTGCCAGCCACCCTCTGAGAGGAATAGATACGCAGTATTTT,TRBJ2-3,-,TRBV6-5,-
CAISERLAGSSYNEQFF,TGTGCCATCAGTGAGAGGCTAGCGGGTTCCTCCTACAATGAGCAGTTCTTC,TRBJ2-1,TRBD2,TRBV10-3,-
CASSLGWREAFF,TGTGCCAGCAGTTTAGGGTGGAGGGAAGCTTTCTTT,TRBJ1-1,-,TRBV28,once
CASSPGTSGVQETQYF,TGTGCCAGCAGCCCGGGGACTAGCGGGGTACAAGAGACCCAGTACTTC,TRBJ2-5,TRBD2,TRBV3-1/TRBV3-2,-
CASSHANWGVNEKLFF,TGTGCCAGCAGCCATGCCAATTGGGGGGTTAATGAAAAACTGTTTTTT,TRBJ1-4,-,TRBV3-1/TRBV3-2,-
CASNRGRNSPLHF,TGTGCCAGTAACAGGGGGAGGAATTCACCCCTCCACTTT,TRBJ1-6,TRBD1,TRBV19,once
CASSQQGGGNYGYTF,TGTGCCAGCAGCCAACAGGGGGGGGGTAACTATGGCTACACCTTC,TRBJ1-2,TRBD1,TRBV28,-
CASSPTSMSTQYF,TGTGCCAGCAGTCCAACTAGCATGTCTACGCAGTATTTT,TRBJ2-3,-,TRBV6-5,-